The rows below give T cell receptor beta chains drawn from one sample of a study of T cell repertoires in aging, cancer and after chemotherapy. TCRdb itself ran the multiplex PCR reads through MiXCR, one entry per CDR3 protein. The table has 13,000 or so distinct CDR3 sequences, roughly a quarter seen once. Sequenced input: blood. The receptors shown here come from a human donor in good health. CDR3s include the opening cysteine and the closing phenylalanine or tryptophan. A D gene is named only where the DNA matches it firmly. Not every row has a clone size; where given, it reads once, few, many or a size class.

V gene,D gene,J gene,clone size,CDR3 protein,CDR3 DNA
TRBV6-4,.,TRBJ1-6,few,CASSQKQGGNSPLHF,TGTGCCAGCAGTCAAAAACAGGGAGGGAATTCACCCCTCCACTTT
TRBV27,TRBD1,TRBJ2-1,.,CASRRQGLNEQFF,TGTGCCAGCAGAAGACAGGGGCTCAATGAGCAGTTCTTC
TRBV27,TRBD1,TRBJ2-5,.,CASSATGWLGQETQYF,TGTGCCAGCAGTGCGACAGGGTGGTTGGGGCAAGAGACCCAGTACTTC
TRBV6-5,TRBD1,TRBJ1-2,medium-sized,CASSRQGFGYTF,TGTGCCAGCAGCAGACAGGGATTTGGCTACACCTTC
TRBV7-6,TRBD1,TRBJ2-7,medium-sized,CASTQFSPGTGGYEQYF,TGTGCCAGCACTCAATTCTCGCCAGGGACAGGGGGGTACGAGCAGTACTTC
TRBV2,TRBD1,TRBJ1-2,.,CASRYGTAVTSYGYTF,TGTGCCAGCAGATACGGGACAGCTGTTACCAGCTATGGCTACACCTTC
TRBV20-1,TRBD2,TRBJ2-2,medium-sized,CSASGGTNTGELFF,TGCAGTGCTAGCGGGGGGACGAACACCGGGGAGCTGTTTTTT
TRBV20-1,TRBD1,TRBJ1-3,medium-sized,CSARARTGGDTIYF,TGCAGTGCTAGAGCCCGGACAGGGGGGGACACCATATATTTT
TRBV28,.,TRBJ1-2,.,CASSLIPFDGNKNYGYTF,TGTGCCAGCAGTTTGATTCCATTTGACGGGAATAAAAACTATGGCTACACCTTC
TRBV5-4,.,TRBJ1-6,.,CASSPPAMGKNSPLHF,TGTGCCAGCAGCCCCCCTGCTATGGGGAAGAATTCACCCCTCCACTTT
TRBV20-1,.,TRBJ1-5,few,CSASGNSNQPQHF,TGCAGTGCTAGTGGAAATAGCAATCAGCCCCAGCATTTT
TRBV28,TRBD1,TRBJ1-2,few,CASARQGAGYGYTF,TGTGCCAGCGCTCGCCAGGGGGCAGGCTATGGCTACACCTTC
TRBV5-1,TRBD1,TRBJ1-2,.,CASSPGQDNGYTF,TGCGCCAGCAGCCCGGGACAGGACAATGGCTACACCTTC
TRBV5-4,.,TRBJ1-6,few,CASRLTGISYNSPLHF,TGTGCCAGCAGGTTGACCGGGATCTCCTATAATTCACCCCTCCACTTT
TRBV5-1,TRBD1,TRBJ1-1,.,CASSFGTGTAGTEAFF,TGCGCCAGCAGCTTCGGGACAGGGACAGCGGGCACTGAAGCTTTCTTT
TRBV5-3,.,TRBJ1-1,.,CARKQGNTEAFF,TGTGCCAGAAAGCAGGGAAACACTGAAGCTTTCTTT
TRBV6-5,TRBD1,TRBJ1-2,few,CASSIDRGAGYTF,TGTGCCAGCAGCATCGACAGGGGGGCTGGCTACACCTTC
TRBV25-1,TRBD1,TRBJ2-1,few,CASSEVEGAFYNEQFF,TGTGCCAGCAGTGAAGTTGAGGGGGCCTTCTACAATGAGCAGTTCTTC
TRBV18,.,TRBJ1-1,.,CASSPDLNTEAFF,TGTGCCAGCTCACCTGACTTGAACACTGAAGCTTTCTTT
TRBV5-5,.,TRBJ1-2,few,CASSLEGVNGYTF,TGTGCCAGCAGCTTGGAAGGGGTCAATGGCTACACCTTC
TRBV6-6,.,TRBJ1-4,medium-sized,CASSYGSGEKLFF,TGTGCCAGCAGTTACGGCAGTGGGGAAAAACTGTTTTTT
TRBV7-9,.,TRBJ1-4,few,CASSLDRFGATNEKLFF,TGTGCCAGCAGCTTAGACAGGTTTGGTGCAACTAATGAAAAACTGTTTTTT
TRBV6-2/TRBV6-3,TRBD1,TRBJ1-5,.,CASSRQGVQPQHF,TGTGCCAGCAGCAGACAGGGTGTTCAGCCCCAGCATTTT
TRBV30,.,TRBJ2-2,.,CACRADTGELFF,TGTGCCTGCCGGGCGGACACCGGGGAGCTGTTTTTT
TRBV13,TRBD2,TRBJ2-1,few,CASSLGTSGVYRNEQFF,TGTGCCAGCAGCCTAGGGACTAGCGGGGTCTATAGGAATGAGCAGTTCTTC
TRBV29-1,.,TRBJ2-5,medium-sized,CSAPDSQETQYF,TGCAGCGCTCCGGACAGCCAAGAGACCCAGTACTTC
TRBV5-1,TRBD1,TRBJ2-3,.,CASSFGQGRGTDTQYF,TGCGCCAGCAGCTTTGGACAGGGCAGAGGCACAGATACGCAGTATTTT
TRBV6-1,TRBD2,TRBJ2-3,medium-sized,CASSESSGGVDTQYF,TGTGCCAGCAGTGAATCTAGCGGGGGGGTGGATACGCAGTATTTT
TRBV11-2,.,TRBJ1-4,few,CASSLGTTRVANEKLFF,TGTGCCAGCAGCTTGGGGACAACCCGGGTGGCTAATGAAAAACTGTTTTTT
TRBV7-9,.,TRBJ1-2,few,CASSAASLSGLYGYTF,TGTGCCAGCAGCGCGGCGTCTCTTTCCGGCCTCTATGGCTACACCTTC
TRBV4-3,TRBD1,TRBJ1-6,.,CASSQENRGDSPLHF,TGCGCCAGCAGCCAAGAGAACAGGGGTGATTCACCCCTCCACTTT
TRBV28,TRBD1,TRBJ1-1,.,CASSRSGTGLAEAFF,TGTGCCAGCAGCAGATCCGGGACAGGGTTGGCTGAAGCTTTCTTT
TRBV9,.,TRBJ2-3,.,CASKGTSSTDTQYF,TGTGCCAGCAAAGGGACGTCTAGCACAGATACGCAGTATTTT
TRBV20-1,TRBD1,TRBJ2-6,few,CSASLRTGTVSSGANVLTF,TGCAGTGCTAGCCTCAGGACCGGGACAGTGAGCTCTGGGGCCAACGTCCTGACTTTC
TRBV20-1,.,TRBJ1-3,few,CSARIGTGGNTIYF,TGCAGTGCCAGGATCGGTACAGGGGGAAACACCATATATTTT
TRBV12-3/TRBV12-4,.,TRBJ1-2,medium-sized,CASSFRTVDGGYTF,TGTGCCAGCAGTTTTCGGACAGTGGATGGTGGCTACACCTTC
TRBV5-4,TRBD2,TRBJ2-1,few,CAAGLAGGNEQFF,TGTGCCGCAGGGCTAGCGGGGGGTAATGAGCAGTTCTTC
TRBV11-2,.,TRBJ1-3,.,CASSFLNSGNTIYF,TGTGCCAGCAGCTTTTTGAACTCTGGAAACACCATATATTTT
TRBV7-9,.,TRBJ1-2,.,CASSFIGERGYTF,TGTGCCAGCAGCTTTATAGGGGAAAGGGGCTACACCTTC
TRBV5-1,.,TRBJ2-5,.,CASSSGQPQETQYF,TGCGCCAGCAGCTCGGGACAACCCCAAGAGACCCAGTACTTC
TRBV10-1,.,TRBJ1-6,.,CASSFGPNSPLHF,TGCGCCAGCAGTTTCGGACCAAATTCACCCCTCCACTTT
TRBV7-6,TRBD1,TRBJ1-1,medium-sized,CASSLSRTGRNTEAFF,TGTGCCAGCAGCTTAAGTCGGACAGGGAGGAACACTGAAGCTTTCTTT
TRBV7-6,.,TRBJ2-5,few,CASSLASSGQETQYF,TGTGCCAGCAGCTTAGCGTCGAGCGGCCAAGAGACCCAGTACTTC
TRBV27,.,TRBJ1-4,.,CASSPSPGYNEKLFF,TGTGCCAGCAGCCCCTCGCCAGGATATAATGAAAAACTGTTTTTT
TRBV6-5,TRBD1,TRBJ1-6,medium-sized,CASSYEGAGSPLHF,TGTGCCAGCAGTTACGAGGGGGCAGGGTCACCCCTCCACTTT
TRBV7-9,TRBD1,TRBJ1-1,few,CASSLGDSLYFF,TGTGCCAGCAGCTTAGGGGACAGTCTCTATTTCTTT
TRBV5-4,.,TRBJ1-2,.,CASSFGQNYGYTF,TGTGCCAGCAGCTTCGGGCAGAACTATGGCTACACCTTC
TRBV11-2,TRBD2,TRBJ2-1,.,CASSLESPAGGLSSYNEQFF,TGTGCCAGCAGCTTAGAATCCCCAGCGGGGGGCCTTTCCTCCTACAATGAGCAGTTCTTC
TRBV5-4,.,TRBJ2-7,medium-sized,CASSQRNAGSYEQYF,TGTGCCAGCAGCCAACGGAACGCAGGCTCCTACGAGCAGTACTTC
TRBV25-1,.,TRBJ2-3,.,CASSEFAFTDTQYF,TGTGCCAGCAGTGAATTCGCTTTCACAGATACGCAGTATTTT
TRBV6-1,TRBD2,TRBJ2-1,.,CASSRWTSGNNEQFF,TGTGCCAGCAGTCGCTGGACTAGCGGGAACAATGAGCAGTTCTTC
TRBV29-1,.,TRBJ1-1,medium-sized,CSVVWEGEAFF,TGCAGCGTTGTTTGGGAGGGGGAAGCTTTCTTT
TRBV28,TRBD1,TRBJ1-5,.,CASSLFGTGGFRQPQHF,TGTGCCAGCAGTTTATTCGGGACAGGGGGTTTCCGACAGCCCCAGCATTTT
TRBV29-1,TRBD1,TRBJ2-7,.,CSVEDGQGTYYEQYF,TGCAGCGTTGAAGACGGACAGGGAACCTACTACGAGCAGTACTTC
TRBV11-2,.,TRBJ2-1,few,CASSWINNEQFF,TGTGCCAGCAGCTGGATTAACAATGAGCAGTTCTTC